Below are 17 T cell receptor beta chains sequenced from a single sample in a study of blood T cells in healthy people across ages. Using a J-beta primer mix together with a sample-barcoded 5' primer, a second PCR was run for roughly 6 to 12 cycles. TCRdb used MiXCR to reprocess the 5' RACE reads, holding one entry per CDR3 protein. The sample holds over a million distinct CDR3 sequences, 35% to 45% seen once. Source material: blood. These receptors all stem from a young woman in good health.

The chain employs TRBV11-2 and TRBJ2-3; the D is unclear. The CDR3 is 15 residues long. Germline-derived CDR1 and CDR2 are SGHAT and FQNNGV. V lost 1 base, J lost 6 bases, and 14 bases lay in between. CDR3 in amino acids: CASSLVGAVMDTQYF. The CDR3 DNA follows: TGTGCCAGCAGCTTAGTGGGCGCCGTAATGGATACGCAGTATTTT.

The rearrangement links TRBV6-5 to TRBJ1-5, with 8 bases lining up with TRBD1. The V gene's germline CDR1 is MNHEY and CDR2 SVGAGI. The V segment lost 7 bases and the J segment 7 bases; nucleotides outside the gene matches: 12. The CDR3 loop spans 15 amino acids. This CDR3 is CASISRGQGGQPQHF. The CDR3 DNA reads as TGTGCCAGCATTAGCAGGGGGCAGGGGGGACAGCCCCAGCATTTT.

This clonotype was detected a few times. Here the CDR3 reads CASRPGQGIYEQYF. CDR3 in DNA: TGTGCCAGCAGACCTGGACAGGGGATCTACGAGCAGTACTTC. This chain uses TRBV6-5 with TRBJ2-7, with 9 bases that match TRBD1. CDR1 is MNHEY, CDR2 SVGAGI, per germline. This CDR3 has 14 amino acids. The junction had 6 bases not matched to a gene; V was cut back by 6 bases and J by 3 bases.

This chain joins TRBV29-1 and TRBJ2-5; TRBD2 aligns across 7 bases. V lost 4 bases and J lost 11; bases outside the gene matches: 16. CDR1 SQVTM and CDR2 ANQGSEA come from the germline V gene. This CDR3 is built from 14 residues. The CDR3 loop reads CSVGGRAFYNEQYF. The CDR3 coding sequence is TGCAGCGTTGGTGGGAGGGCGTTCTACAATGAGCAGTACTTC. Full variable domain (missing parts from reference TRBV29-1 and TRBJ2-5): SAVISQKPSRDICQRGTSLTIQCQVDSQVTMMFWYRQQPGQSLTLIATANQGSEATYESGFVIDKFPISRPNLTFSTLTVSNMSPEDSSIYLCSVGGRAFYNEQYFGPGTRLLVL.

The chain has TRBV5-1 and TRBJ1-2; TRBD1 agrees at 7 bases. Trimming cost V 5 bases and J 2 bases; bases outside gene matches: 6. The germline V gene has CDR1 SGHRS and CDR2 YFSETQ. The CDR3 loop spans 14 amino acids. The CDR3: CASSRDSPNYGYTF. The CDR3 DNA reads TGCGCCAGCAGTAGGGACAGTCCAAACTATGGCTACACCTTC.

CDR3 amino acids: CASQLRSSYNEQFF. As DNA, the CDR3 is TGTGCCAGCCAATTACGAAGCTCCTACAATGAGCAGTTCTTC. This chain links TRBV6-5 with TRBJ2-1; the D is unclear. This CDR3 has 14 residues. Between the trimmed V and J ends, which lost 8 bases and 0 bases, there was a span of 11 bases. Germline CDR1 MNHEY, CDR2 SVGAGI.

This chain connects TRBV7-2 to TRBJ2-1, with TRBD2 identical over 8 bases. Judging by the DNA end, TRBJ2-7 fits better; the J call may be wrong. Germline V gene lookup returns CDR1 SGHTA and CDR2 FQGNSA. The CDR3 loop spans 15 amino acids. CDR3 residues: CASSLTGGIYNEQYF. CDR3 nucleotides: TGTGCCAGCAGCTTGACGGGGGGGATTTACAATGAGCAGTACTTC.

Only a few counts were recorded for this clonotype. The V call is TRBV2, the J call TRBJ2-2, with D possibly matching TRBD1 (5 bases). Trimming took off 5 bases at V and 3 bases at J, with 13 bases between the two ends. This CDR3 is built from 15 residues. Germline V gene sequence: CDR1 SNHLY, CDR2 FYNNEI. CDR3 sequence (DNA): TGTGCCAGCAGTCGACAGTCGCCGGACACCGGGGAGCTGTTTTTT. Translated: CASSRQSPDTGELFF. The entire variable domain, with the rest obtained from reference TRBV2 and TRBJ2-2, is as follows: EPEVTQTPSHQVTQMGQEVILRCVPISNHLYFYWYRQILGQKVEFLVSFYNNEISEKSEIFDDQFSVERPDGSNFTLKIRSTKLEDSAMYFCASSRQSPDTGELFFGEGSRLTVL.

This chain links TRBV28 with TRBJ1-2; D unresolved. In germline, CDR1 is MDHEN, CDR2 SYDVKM. Trimming took 7 bases from V and 2 from J, leaving 11 bases between them. CDR3 size: 13 residues. The chain's CDR3 is CASTSNTNYGYTF. For the CDR3, the DNA is TGTGCCAGCACTTCCAATACCAACTATGGCTACACCTTC.

The rearrangement uses TRBV7-2 and TRBJ2-3; TRBD2 agrees at 11 bases. V lost 3 bases, J lost 4 bases, and 6 bases stayed unmatched. This CDR3 is built from 16 residues. CDR1 and CDR2 (germline): SGHTA, FQGNSA. DNA for the CDR3: TGTGCCAGCAGCTTCCTAGCGGGAGGTTTGGCAGATACGCAGTATTTT. Translation gives CASSFLAGGLADTQYF.

This clonotype showed up just a few times. In DNA, the CDR3 is TGTGCCAGCAGTTACAGGGGCGGGAGGGCCGATGAGCAGTTCTTC. Translating it yields CASSYRGGRADEQFF. J is TRBJ2-1 and V is TRBV6-5, with 9 bases matching TRBD2. The CDR3 runs 15 residues. V trimming: 2 bases; J trimming: 8 bases; junction bases outside the gene matches: 7. Germline assignment: CDR1 MNHEY and CDR2 SVGAGI.

This clonotype appeared a few times. The chain has TRBV27 and TRBJ2-3; possibly TRBD1 for D (6 bases). The CDR3 runs to 16 residues. V lost 4 bases, J lost 0 bases, and 14 bases lay in between. Looked up from germline, CDR1 is MNHEY and CDR2 is SMNVEV (reference sequence). As DNA, the CDR3 is TGTGCCAGCAGTTACCTGGGACATTTAAGCACAGATACGCAGTATTTT. Translating gives CASSYLGHLSTDTQYF.

This chain links TRBV11-2 with TRBJ2-3; D gene uncertain. The CDR3 runs 16 residues. Germline assignment: CDR1 SGHAT and CDR2 FQNNGV. V lost 2 bases and J lost 1, with 13 bases in between. The CDR3 DNA follows: TGTGCCAGCAGCTTACGGTTTATTCGGGGCACAGATACGCAGTATTTT. This translates into CASSLRFIRGTDTQYF.

This clonotype was detected only a few times. The rearrangement uses TRBV7-9 and TRBJ2-5; no reliable D call. Per germline, CDR1 SEHNR and CDR2 FQNEAQ (reference sequence). The germline V and J ends were trimmed by 2 bases and 0 bases, with 10 bases remaining between them. The length of the CDR3 is 15 residues. The CDR3 DNA is TGTGCCAGCAGCTTAAATGGGCAGCACCAAGAGACCCAGTACTTC. It encodes CASSLNGQHQETQYF.

The J gene is TRBJ2-7, the V gene TRBV4-1; 9 nucleotides agree with TRBD2. CDR3 length equals 15 residues. V gave up 6 bases and J gave up 7 bases; unmatched junction bases: 13. Germline loops: CDR1 MGHRA, CDR2 YSYEKL. DNA for the CDR3: TGCGCCAGCAGACACGTTAGCGGGAGAGTGGAAGAGCAGTACTTC. Its protein product is CASRHVSGRVEEQYF.

The chain carries TRBV7-2 and TRBJ1-4, with 9 bases that match TRBD1. J was trimmed by 6 bases and V by 4 bases; bases with no gene match: 3. Germline V lookup: CDR1 SGHTA, CDR2 FQGNSA. This CDR3 is built from 14 residues. CDR3 in DNA: TGTGCCAGCAGCTCGGACAGGGGAGATGAAAAACTGTTTTTT. Translation gives CASSSDRGDEKLFF.

This clonotype has just one count. The chain couples TRBV12-3 or TRBV12-4 to TRBJ2-1, with D uncertain. V lost 6 bases and J lost 7, with 13 bases in between. The CDR3 runs 13 residues. The CDR3 spells CASRKPPRNEQFF. The DNA of the CDR3 is TGTGCCAGCAGAAAACCACCTAGGAATGAGCAGTTCTTC.